This is a list of T cell receptor beta chains from one sample in a study of shared clonotypes between healthy human individuals. This table comes from immunoSEQ multiplex PCR, and its TCRdb copy is limited to in-frame clones, with some not included. The repertoire holds about 1.1 million clones, with 60% to 85% as singletons. Sequenced material: memory CD4+ T cells from PBMCs. The source is a man younger than 35 in good health. Some clones in this sample may be carry-over from other donors' samples. Both conserved end residues are part of each CDR3. A D gene is named only where the DNA matches it firmly. Clone size is shown for a subset of rows, as once, few, many or a class of expanded clone.

cdr3_length	v_call	d_call	j_call	clone_size	cdr3_aa	cdr3_nt
15	TRBV9	TRBD1	TRBJ1-2	.	CASSPRTGFYYGYTF	TGTGCCAGCAGCCCCCGGACAGGGTTTTACTATGGCTACACCTTC
14	TRBV10-3	TRBD2	TRBJ2-7	few	CAISGLAGAYEQYF	TGTGCCATCAGTGGACTAGCGGGAGCCTACGAGCAGTACTTC
14	TRBV25-1	TRBD1	TRBJ2-4	few	CASSLGQGIDIQYF	TGTGCCAGCAGTTTGGGACAGGGGATTGACATTCAGTACTTC
14	TRBV6-5	.	TRBJ2-3	.	CASSRQTSTDTQYF	TGTGCCAGCAGCCGACAGACTAGCACAGATACGCAGTATTTT
14	TRBV6-1	TRBD2	TRBJ2-1	.	CASTSREGVNEQFF	TGTGCCAGCACATCCCGGGAGGGGGTCAATGAGCAGTTCTTC
14	TRBV28	.	TRBJ2-3	.	CASSLGVGGGSEYF	.
13	TRBV5-8	.	TRBJ2-7	.	CASSLGGWYEQYF	TGTGCCAGCAGCTTAGGTGGTTGGTACGAGCAGTACTTC
15	TRBV29-1	TRBD2	TRBJ2-1	.	CSVEGEGPSYNEQFF	TGCAGCGTTGAGGGGGAGGGACCTTCCTACAATGAGCAGTTCTTC
15	TRBV5-6	.	TRBJ1-4	few	CASSRLDGPNEKLFF	TGTGCCAGCAGCCGACTCGACGGCCCCAATGAAAAACTGTTTTTT
16	TRBV28	.	TRBJ1-2	.	CASSSIGPTLKDGYTF	TGTGCCAGCAGTTCCATCGGGCCTACCTTAAAGGACGGCTACACCTTC
14	TRBV18	.	TRBJ2-7	few	CASSNPMKRNEQYF	TGTGCCAGCTCCAATCCAATGAAGCGGAACGAGCAGTACTTC
12	TRBV7-8	.	TRBJ1-1	few	CASSFLNTEAFF	TGTGCCAGCAGCTTCCTGAACACTGAAGCTTTCTTT
15	TRBV6-6	.	TRBJ1-3	.	CASSRQEPTGNTIYF	TGTGCCAGCAGCCGACAGGAGCCAACTGGAAACACCATATATTTT
15	TRBV19	TRBD1	TRBJ2-7	.	CASRSKDRGPYEQYF	TGTGCCAGTAGGTCTAAGGACAGGGGCCCTTACGAGCAGTACTTC
13	TRBV7-9	.	TRBJ1-5	.	CASSPGSNQPQHF	TGTGCCAGCAGCCCTGGAAGCAATCAGCCCCAGCATTTT
14	TRBV2	TRBD1	TRBJ1-2	.	CASTRGTVNYGYTF	TGTGCCAGCACGCGAGGGACAGTCAACTATGGCTACACCTTC
16	TRBV19	.	TRBJ1-1	few	CASRTQESDSNTEAFF	TGTGCCAGTAGGACACAAGAATCGGATTCTAACACTGAAGCTTTCTTT
16	TRBV5-4	.	TRBJ2-4	.	CASSWRGGNRRNIQYF	TGTGCCAGCAGCTGGAGGGGGGGAAACAGGCGAAACATTCAGTACTTC
15	TRBV2	.	TRBJ2-1	few	CASSRDRPSYNEQFF	TGTGCCAGCAGTCGAGACAGACCGTCCTACAATGAGCAGTTCTTC
15	TRBV4-1	.	TRBJ1-1	many	CASSRLETPSTEAFF	TGCGCCAGCAGCCGATTAGAGACCCCCAGCACTGAAGCTTTCTTT
15	TRBV27	.	TRBJ2-7	many	CASSPGGRLVYEQYF	TGTGCCAGCAGCCCTGGCGGGCGGCTTGTATACGAGCAGTACTTC
14	TRBV9	TRBD1	TRBJ2-1	.	CASSVWQGAGEQFF	TGTGCCAGCAGCGTATGGCAGGGGGCGGGAGAGCAGTTCTTC
16	TRBV28	.	TRBJ2-2	.	CASSPSPRVGTGELFF	TGTGCCAGCAGTCCTAGCCCCCGGGTGGGGACCGGGGAGCTGTTTTTT
11	TRBV20-1	.	TRBJ2-5	.	CSVTIMETQYF	TGCAGCGTAACAATTATGGAGACCCAGTACTTC
13	TRBV27	.	TRBJ2-7	.	CASSPNPTARASF	TGTGCCAGCAGCCCAAATCCGACAGCCCGAGCAAGCTTC
15	TRBV5-1	.	TRBJ1-2	.	CASSLRSPGIYGYTF	TGCGCCAGCAGCTTGCGGAGTCCCGGGATTTATGGCTACACCTTC
14	TRBV28	TRBD1	TRBJ2-7	once	CASSSGTGRHEQYF	TGTGCCAGCAGTTCCGGGACAGGGCGCCACGAGCAGTACTTC
15	TRBV7-9	.	TRBJ1-4	.	CASSSDRTTNEKLFF	TGTGCCAGCAGCTCCGACAGAACAACTAATGAAAAACTGTTTTTT
17	TRBV7-3	.	TRBJ2-6	once	CASSLVTGNSGANVLTF	TGTGCCAGCAGCCTCGTAACAGGGAACTCTGGGGCCAACGTCCTGACTTTC
16	TRBV5-1	.	TRBJ1-1	.	CASSLAILWENTEAFF	TGCGCCAGCAGCTTGGCCATCCTTTGGGAGAACACTGAAGCTTTCTTT
14	TRBV10-3	.	TRBJ2-3	.	CATNEALGSDTQYF	TGTGCCACAAACGAGGCCCTAGGGTCAGATACGCAGTATTTT
15	TRBV5-1	TRBD1	TRBJ2-2	few	CASSLDQGVPGELFF	TGCGCCAGCAGCTTGGATCAGGGGGTGCCCGGGGAGCTGTTTTTT